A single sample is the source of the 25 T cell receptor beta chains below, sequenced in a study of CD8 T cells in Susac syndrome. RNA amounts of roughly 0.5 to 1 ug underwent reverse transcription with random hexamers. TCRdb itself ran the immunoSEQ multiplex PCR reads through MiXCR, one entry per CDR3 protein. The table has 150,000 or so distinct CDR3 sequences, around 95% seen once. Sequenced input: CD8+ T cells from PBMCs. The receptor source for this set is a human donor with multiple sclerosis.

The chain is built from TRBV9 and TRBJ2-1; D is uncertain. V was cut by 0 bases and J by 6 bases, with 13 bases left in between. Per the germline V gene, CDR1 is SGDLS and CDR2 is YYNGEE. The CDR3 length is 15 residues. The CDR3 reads CASSVVGSMGNEQFF. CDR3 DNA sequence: TGTGCCAGCAGCGTAGTAGGCTCGATGGGCAATGAGCAGTTCTTC.

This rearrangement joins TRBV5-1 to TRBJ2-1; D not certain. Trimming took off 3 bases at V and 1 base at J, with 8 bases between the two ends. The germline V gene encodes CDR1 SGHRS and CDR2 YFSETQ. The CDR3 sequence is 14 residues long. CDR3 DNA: TGCGCCAGCAGCTCTAGGAAATCCTACAATGAGCAGTTCTTC. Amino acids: CASSSRKSYNEQFF.

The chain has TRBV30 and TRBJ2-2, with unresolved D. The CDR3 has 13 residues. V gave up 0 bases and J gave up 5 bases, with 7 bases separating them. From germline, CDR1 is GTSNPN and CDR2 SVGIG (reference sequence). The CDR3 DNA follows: TGTGCCTGGAGTGTATCTGGGACCGGGGAGCTGTTTTTT. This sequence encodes CAWSVSGTGELFF. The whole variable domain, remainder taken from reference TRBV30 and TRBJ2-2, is SQTIHQWPATLVQPVGSPLSLECTVEGTSNPNLYWYRQAAGRGLQLLFYSVGIGQISSEVPQNLSASRPQDRQFILSSKKLLLSDSGFYLCAWSVSGTGELFFGEGSRLTVL.

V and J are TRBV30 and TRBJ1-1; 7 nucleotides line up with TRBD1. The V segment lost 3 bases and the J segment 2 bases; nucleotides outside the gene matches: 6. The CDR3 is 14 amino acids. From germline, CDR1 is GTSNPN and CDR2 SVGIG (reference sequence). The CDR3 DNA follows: TGTGCCTGGAGGCGGGACAGATATAACACTGAAGCTTTCTTT. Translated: CAWRRDRYNTEAFF.

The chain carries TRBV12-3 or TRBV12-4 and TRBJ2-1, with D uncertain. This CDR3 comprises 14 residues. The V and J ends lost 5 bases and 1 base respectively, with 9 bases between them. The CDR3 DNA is TGTGCCAGCAGTCCTAATTGGTCCTACAATGAGCAGTTCTTC. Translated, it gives CASSPNWSYNEQFF.

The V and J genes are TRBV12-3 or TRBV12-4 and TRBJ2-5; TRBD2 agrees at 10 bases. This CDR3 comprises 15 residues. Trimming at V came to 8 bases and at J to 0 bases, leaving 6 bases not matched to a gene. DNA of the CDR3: TGTGCCAGCGGATTTAGCGGGGGGTACCAAGAGACCCAGTACTTC. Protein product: CASGFSGGYQETQYF.

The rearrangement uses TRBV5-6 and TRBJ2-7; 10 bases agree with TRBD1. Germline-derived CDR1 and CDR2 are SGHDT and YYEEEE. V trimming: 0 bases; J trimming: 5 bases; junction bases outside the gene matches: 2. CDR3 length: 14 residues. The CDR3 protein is CASSLGQGANEQYV. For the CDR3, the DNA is TGTGCCAGCAGCTTGGGACAGGGGGCGAACGAGCAGTACGTC.

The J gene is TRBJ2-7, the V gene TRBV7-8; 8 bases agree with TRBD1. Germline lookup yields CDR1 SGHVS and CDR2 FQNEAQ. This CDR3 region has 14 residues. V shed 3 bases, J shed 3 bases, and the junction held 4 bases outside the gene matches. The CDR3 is CASSFDGTGYEQYF. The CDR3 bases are TGTGCCAGCAGCTTTGACGGGACAGGCTACGAGCAGTACTTC. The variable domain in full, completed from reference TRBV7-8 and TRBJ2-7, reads GAGVSQSPRYKVAKRGQDVALRCDPISGHVSLFWYQQALGQGPEFLTYFQNEAQLDKSGLPSDRFFAERPEGSVSTLKIQRTQQEDSAVYLCASSFDGTGYEQYFGPGTRLTVT.

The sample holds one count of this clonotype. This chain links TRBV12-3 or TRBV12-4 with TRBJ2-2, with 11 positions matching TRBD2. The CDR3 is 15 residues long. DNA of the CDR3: TGTGCAGCTACTAGCGGGGGTTTTATTCCCGGGGAGCTGTTTTTT. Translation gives CAATSGGFIPGELFF.

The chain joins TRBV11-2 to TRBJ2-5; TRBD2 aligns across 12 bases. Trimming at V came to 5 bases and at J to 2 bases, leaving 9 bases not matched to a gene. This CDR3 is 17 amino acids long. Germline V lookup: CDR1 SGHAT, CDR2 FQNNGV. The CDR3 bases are TGTGCCAGCAGCCCGAGACTAGCGGGGGCCACACAAGAGACCCAGTACTTC. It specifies CASSPRLAGATQETQYF.

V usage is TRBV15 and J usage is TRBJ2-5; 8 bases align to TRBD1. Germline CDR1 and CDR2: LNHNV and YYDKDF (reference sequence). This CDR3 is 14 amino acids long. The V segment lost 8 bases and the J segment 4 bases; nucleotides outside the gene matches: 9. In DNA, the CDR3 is TGTGCCACCTGGCCCGGACAGGGTGGAGAGACCCAGTACTTC. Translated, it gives CATWPGQGGETQYF.

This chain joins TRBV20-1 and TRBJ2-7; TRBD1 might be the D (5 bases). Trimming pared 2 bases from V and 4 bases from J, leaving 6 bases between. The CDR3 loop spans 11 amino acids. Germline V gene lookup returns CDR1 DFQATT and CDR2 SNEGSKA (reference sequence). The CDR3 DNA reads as TGCAGTGCTAGACAGGGATACGAGCAGTACTTC. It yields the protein CSARQGYEQYF.

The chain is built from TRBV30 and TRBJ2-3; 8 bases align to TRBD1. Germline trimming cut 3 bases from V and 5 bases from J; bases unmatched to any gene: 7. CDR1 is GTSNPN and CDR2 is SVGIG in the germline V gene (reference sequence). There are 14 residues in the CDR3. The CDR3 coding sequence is TGTGCCTGGAGCCAAGGCAGGGGGCAAGATACGCAGTATTTT. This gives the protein CAWSQGRGQDTQYF.

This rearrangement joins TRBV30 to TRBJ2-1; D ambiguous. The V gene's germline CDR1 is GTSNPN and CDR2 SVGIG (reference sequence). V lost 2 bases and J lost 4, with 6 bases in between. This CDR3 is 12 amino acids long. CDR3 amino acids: CAWSIQYNEQFF. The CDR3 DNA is TGTGCCTGGAGTATACAGTACAATGAGCAGTTCTTC.

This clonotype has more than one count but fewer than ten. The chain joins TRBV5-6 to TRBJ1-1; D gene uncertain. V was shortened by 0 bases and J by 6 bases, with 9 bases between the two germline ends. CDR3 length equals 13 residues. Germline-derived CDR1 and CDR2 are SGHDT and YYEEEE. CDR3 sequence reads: CASSLAAGAEAFF. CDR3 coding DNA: TGTGCCAGCAGCTTGGCCGCGGGAGCTGAAGCTTTCTTT.

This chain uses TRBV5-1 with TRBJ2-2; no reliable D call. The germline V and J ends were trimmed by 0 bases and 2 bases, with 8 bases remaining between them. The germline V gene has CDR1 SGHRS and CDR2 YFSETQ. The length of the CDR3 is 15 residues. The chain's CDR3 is CASSLEAPNTGELFF. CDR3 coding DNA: TGCGCCAGCAGCTTGGAAGCGCCTAACACCGGGGAGCTGTTTTTT.

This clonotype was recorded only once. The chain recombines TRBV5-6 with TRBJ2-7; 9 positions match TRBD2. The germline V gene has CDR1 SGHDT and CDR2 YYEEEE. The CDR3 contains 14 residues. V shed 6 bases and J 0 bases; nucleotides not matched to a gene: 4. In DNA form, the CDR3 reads TGTGCCAGCAACCTAGCGGGGACCTCCTACGAGCAGTACGTC. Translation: CASNLAGTSYEQYV.

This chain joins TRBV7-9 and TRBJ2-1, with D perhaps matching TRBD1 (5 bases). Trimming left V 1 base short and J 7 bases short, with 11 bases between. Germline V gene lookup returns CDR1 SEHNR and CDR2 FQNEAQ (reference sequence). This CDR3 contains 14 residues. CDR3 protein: CASSLGERGNEQFF. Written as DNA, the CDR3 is TGTGCCAGCAGCTTAGGGGAAAGGGGTAATGAGCAGTTCTTC.

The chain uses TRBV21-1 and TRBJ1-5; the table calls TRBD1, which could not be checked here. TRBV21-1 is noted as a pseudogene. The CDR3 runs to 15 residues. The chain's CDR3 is CASSPRQVSNQPQHF. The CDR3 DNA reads TGTGCCAGCAGCCCTCGACAGGTTAGCAATCAGCCCCAGCATTTT.

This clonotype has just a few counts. In nucleotides, the CDR3 is TGTGCCAGCAGTTTGGGGCAGTCCTCCTACAATGAGCAGTTCTTC. It specifies CASSLGQSSYNEQFF. The rearrangement joins TRBV3-1 to TRBJ2-1, with D possibly being TRBD1 (5 bases). V dropped 6 bases and J dropped 0 bases, with 12 bases sitting between them. There are 15 residues in the CDR3. CDR1 is LGHDT and CDR2 is YNNKEL in the germline V gene (reference sequence).

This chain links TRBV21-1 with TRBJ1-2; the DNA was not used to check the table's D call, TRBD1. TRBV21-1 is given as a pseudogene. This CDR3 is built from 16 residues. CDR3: CASSTPPGTEMYGYTF. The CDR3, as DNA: TGTGCCAGCAGCACCCCGCCCGGGACAGAGATGTATGGCTACACCTTC.

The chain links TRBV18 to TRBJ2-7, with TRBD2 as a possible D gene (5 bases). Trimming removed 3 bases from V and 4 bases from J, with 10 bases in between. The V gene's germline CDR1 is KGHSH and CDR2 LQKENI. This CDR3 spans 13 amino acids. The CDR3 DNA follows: TGTGCCAGCTCACCCCCACGGGGTTACGAGCAGTACTTC. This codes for CASSPPRGYEQYF.

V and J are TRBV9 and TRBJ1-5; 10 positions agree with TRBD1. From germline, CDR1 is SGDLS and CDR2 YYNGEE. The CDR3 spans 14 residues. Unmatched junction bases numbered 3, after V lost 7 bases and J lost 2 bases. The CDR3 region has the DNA TGTGCCAGCGGGACAGGGGACGGCAATCAGCCCCAGCATTTT. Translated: CASGTGDGNQPQHF. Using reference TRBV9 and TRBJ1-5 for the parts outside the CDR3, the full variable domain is DSGVTQTPKHLITATGQRVTLRCSPRSGDLSVYWYQQSLDQGLQFLIQYYNGEERAKGNILERFSAQQFPDLHSELNLSSLELGDSALYFCASGTGDGNQPQHFGDGTRLSIL.

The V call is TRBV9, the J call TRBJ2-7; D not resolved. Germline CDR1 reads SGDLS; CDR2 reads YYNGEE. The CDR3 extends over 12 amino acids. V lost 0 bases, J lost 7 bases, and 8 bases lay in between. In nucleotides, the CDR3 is TGTGCCAGCAGCGTAGGTCTGACTGAGCAGTACTTC. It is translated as CASSVGLTEQYF.

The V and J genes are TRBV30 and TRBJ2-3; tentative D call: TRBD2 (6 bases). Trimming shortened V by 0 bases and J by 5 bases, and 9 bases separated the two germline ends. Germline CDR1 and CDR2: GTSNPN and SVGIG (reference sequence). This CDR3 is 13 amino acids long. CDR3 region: CAWSVSGGDTQYF. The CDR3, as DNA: TGTGCCTGGAGTGTATCCGGGGGAGATACGCAGTATTTT.